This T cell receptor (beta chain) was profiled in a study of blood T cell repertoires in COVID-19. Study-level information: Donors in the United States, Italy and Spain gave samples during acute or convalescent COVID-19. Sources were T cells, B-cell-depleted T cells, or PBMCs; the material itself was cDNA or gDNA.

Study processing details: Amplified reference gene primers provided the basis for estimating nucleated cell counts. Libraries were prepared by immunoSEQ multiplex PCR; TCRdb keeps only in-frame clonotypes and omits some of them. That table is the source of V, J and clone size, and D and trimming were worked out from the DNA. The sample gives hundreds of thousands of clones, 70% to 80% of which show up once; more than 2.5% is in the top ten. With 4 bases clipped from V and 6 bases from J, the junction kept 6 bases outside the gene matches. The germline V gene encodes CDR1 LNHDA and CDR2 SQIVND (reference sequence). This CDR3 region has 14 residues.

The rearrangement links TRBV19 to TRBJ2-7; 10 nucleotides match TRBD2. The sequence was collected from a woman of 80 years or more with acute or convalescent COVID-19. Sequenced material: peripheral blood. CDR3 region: CASSTLAGAGEQYF. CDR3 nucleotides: TGTGCCAGTAGTACTCTAGCGGGAGCAGGCGAGCAGTACTTC.